This T cell receptor beta chain is from a study of blood T cell repertoires in COVID-19. TCRdb's table, derived via immunoSEQ multiplex PCR, lists solely in-frame clones and lacks some. The profile shows around 200,000 clones, almost 90% of them singletons. The CDR3 consists of 14 residues. V was shortened by 2 bases and J by 1 base, with 8 bases between the two germline ends. Looked up from germline, CDR1 is LGHNA and CDR2 is YSLEER. This receptor was identified in a man in his late teens or twenties with active or convalescent COVID-19. The chain employs TRBV4-3 and TRBJ1-1; tentatively, D is TRBD1 (5 bases). Sample: peripheral blood. CDR3 in amino acids: CASSQLRENTEAFF. The CDR3 nucleotides are TGCGCCAGCAGCCAACTCAGGGAGAACACTGAAGCTTTCTTT.